The clone carrying this T cell receptor beta chain was found a few times. Its specificity is not known. These data come from a study of post-analysis software for immune sequencing data. Study-level results: Patients showed TRBV5-6, TRBV5-1 and TRBV20-1 among several TRBV segments more frequent than in controls. F measure showed strong co-clustering of same-batch samples.

Included in the TCR beta cDNA libraries were unique molecular identifiers. TCRdb itself ran the PCR reads through MiXCR, one entry per CDR3 protein. The sample includes roughly 570,000 distinct CDR3 sequences, less than 40% of them seen just once. Trimming cost V 0 bases and J 6 bases, with 12 bases left between them. The CDR3 contains 14 residues. The specimen sequenced was blood. V gene TRBV12-3 or TRBV12-4 combines with J gene TRBJ2-7, with a possible D match to TRBD2 (6 bases). This TCR derives from a girl under 18 with multiple sclerosis. CDR3 nucleotide sequence: TGTGCCAGCAGTTTAGCGGGAGGCCGCCGCGAGCAGTACTTC. Translated, it gives CASSLAGGRREQYF.